Listed here are 4 T cell receptor beta chains from one sample, sequenced in a study of blood T cells in healthy people across ages. Sample-barcoded 5' priming and a J-beta primer mix drove a second PCR of roughly 7 to 11 cycles. TCRdb analysed the 5' RACE reads with MiXCR anew, one entry per CDR3 protein. The sample lists about 900,000 distinct CDR3 sequences, roughly 48% seen once, with 13% in the top ten. Sequencing input: blood. All receptors derive from a man younger than 45 in good health.

Comments on this clonotype: This may come from a read error, since a much larger clone is one base off. This chain links TRBV29-1 with TRBJ2-5; 9 bases map to TRBD2. Germline loops: CDR1 SQVTM, CDR2 ANQGSEA. The CDR3 sequence is 15 residues long. V was clipped by 6 bases and J by 5 bases; unmatched bases: 13. This CDR3 reads CSVERTSDPQETQYF. CDR3 nucleotide sequence: TGCAGCGTCGAGCGGACTAGCGATCCACAGGAGACCCAGTACTTC.

The J gene is TRBJ2-5, the V gene TRBV7-3; no definite D call. Trimming removed 1 base from V and 3 bases from J, with 18 bases in between. The CDR3 extends over 17 amino acids. CDR1 is SGHTA and CDR2 is FQGTGA in the germline V gene. The CDR3 DNA reads as TGTGCCAGCAGCTTAAGACCGACGGAGCGCGGAGAAGAGACCCAGTACTTC. It codes for CASSLRPTERGEETQYF. Using reference TRBV7-3 and TRBJ2-5 for the parts outside the CDR3, the full variable domain is GAGVSQTPSNKVTEKGKYVELRCDPISGHTALYWYRQSLGQGPEFLIYFQGTGAADDSGLPNDRFFAVRPEGSVSTLKIQRTERGDSAVYLCASSLRPTERGEETQYFGPGTRLLVL.

This clonotype was recorded a few times. V usage is TRBV5-6 and J usage is TRBJ1-1, with D uncertain. Trimming left V 1 base short and J 0 bases short, with 7 bases between. Per the germline V gene, CDR1 is SGHDT and CDR2 is YYEEEE. The CDR3 sequence is 14 residues long. The CDR3, as DNA: TGTGCCAGCAGCTTGAACCAATTGAACACTGAAGCTTTCTTT. Protein product: CASSLNQLNTEAFF.

This chain uses TRBV4-2 with TRBJ1-1; a weak D match, TRBD1 (5 bases). The germline V gene has CDR1 LGHNA and CDR2 YNFKEQ. V was trimmed by 4 bases and J by 3 bases, leaving 9 bases between them. The CDR3 totals 13 residues. CDR3 amino acids: CASSPRGDTEAFF. CDR3 nucleotide sequence: TGTGCCAGCAGCCCTAGAGGGGACACTGAAGCTTTCTTT.